These 11 T cell receptor beta chains were sequenced from one sample in a study of CXCR4 blockade with PD-1 therapy in pancreatic cancer. TCRdb's table, derived via immunoSEQ multiplex PCR, lists solely in-frame clones and lacks some. In the table there are under 3,000 clones, around two fifths of which are singletons. Source material: tumor tissue. The source of these receptors is a human donor with pancreatic ductal adenocarcinoma.

The genes are TRBV4-1 and TRBJ2-1; D gene ambiguous. This CDR3 is 14 amino acids long. CDR1 is MGHRA, CDR2 YSYEKL, per germline. The V end was cut by 7 bases, the J end by 4 bases, with 14 bases between. This chain's CDR3 is CASKARIGYNEQFF. The CDR3, as DNA: TGCGCCAGCAAGGCCAGGATTGGGTACAATGAGCAGTTCTTC.

The chain links TRBV19 to TRBJ2-1; either TRBD1 or TRBD2 may supply D (5 bases each). The CDR3 runs to 15 residues. Per germline, CDR1 LNHDA and CDR2 SQIVND (reference sequence). Trimming left V 2 bases short and J 6 bases short, with 14 bases between. The CDR3: CASSILRGLTNEQFF. In DNA form, the CDR3 reads TGTGCCAGTAGTATACTTCGGGGCCTCACCAATGAGCAGTTCTTC.

Written as DNA, the CDR3 is TGCAGCGTAACTAGGGGGACTAGCGGCACCGGGGAGCTGTTTTTT. The encoded protein is CSVTRGTSGTGELFF. The chain carries TRBV29-1 and TRBJ2-2, with 11 bases matching TRBD2. Germline V CDR1 and CDR2: SQVTM, ANQGSEA. The length of the CDR3 is 15 residues. V lost 6 bases and J lost 4; bases outside the gene matches: 7.

The chain employs TRBV19 and TRBJ1-5; the D is unclear. V was trimmed by 6 bases and J by 0 bases, leaving 12 bases between them. CDR3 size: 15 residues. CDR1 and CDR2 (germline): LNHDA, SQIVND (reference sequence). CDR3 amino acids: CASSLGGSSNQPQHF. CDR3 in DNA: TGTGCCAGTAGCCTCGGTGGGAGTAGCAATCAGCCCCAGCATTTT.

The chain has TRBV9 and TRBJ2-3; D gene unclear. The germline V gene encodes CDR1 SGDLS and CDR2 YYNGEE. Trimming stripped 5 bases from V and 4 bases from J, with 8 bases between. The CDR3 is made up of 12 amino acids. Written as DNA, the CDR3 is TGTGCCAGCAGTGACGCGGCAGATACGCAGTATTTT. It translates to CASSDAADTQYF.

This clone showed up just a few times. The rearrangement links TRBV30 to TRBJ1-5; no definite D call. Germline V gives CDR1 GTSNPN, CDR2 SVGIG (reference sequence). The CDR3 spans 13 residues. The germline V and J ends were trimmed by 3 bases and 5 bases, with 11 bases remaining between them. Here the CDR3 reads CAWSAREDQPQHF. In DNA, the CDR3 is TGTGCCTGGAGCGCAAGGGAGGATCAGCCCCAGCATTTT. The whole variable domain, remainder taken from reference TRBV30 and TRBJ1-5, is SQTIHQWPATLVQPVGSPLSLECTVEGTSNPNLYWYRQAAGRGLQLLFYSVGIGQISSEVPQNLSASRPQDRQFILSSKKLLLSDSGFYLCAWSAREDQPQHFGDGTRLSIL.

This chain uses TRBV29-1 with TRBJ2-1; tentatively, D is TRBD1 or TRBD2 (5 bases each). CDR3 length: 16 residues. V dropped 0 bases and J dropped 0 bases, with 12 bases sitting between them. Germline assignment: CDR1 SQVTM and CDR2 ANQGSEA. CDR3 region: CSVEDGDGGSYNEQFF. CDR3 nucleotide sequence: TGCAGCGTTGAAGATGGGGACGGAGGCTCCTACAATGAGCAGTTCTTC.

This chain joins TRBV19 and TRBJ1-5; D not certain. Germline V gene lookup returns CDR1 LNHDA and CDR2 SQIVND (reference sequence). The CDR3 consists of 14 residues. Trimming stripped 3 bases from V and 2 bases from J, with 8 bases between. CDR3 nucleotides: TGTGCCAGTAGTATTCATACGGGCAATCAGCCCCAGCATTTT. This encodes CASSIHTGNQPQHF. Full variable domain (remainder filled in from reference TRBV19 and TRBJ1-5): DGGITQSPKYLFRKEGQNVTLSCEQNLNHDAMYWYRQDPGQGLRLIYYSQIVNDFQKGDIAEGYSVSREKKESFPLTVTSAQKNPTAFYLCASSIHTGNQPQHFGDGTRLSIL.

This clone was recorded a few times. This chain joins TRBV6-8 and TRBJ2-5; a possible D gene is TRBD1 (6 bases). Germline V gene sequence: CDR1 MNHGY, CDR2 SAAAGT. The CDR3 extends over 14 amino acids. V gave up 5 bases and J gave up 4 bases, with 14 bases separating them. CDR3 nucleotides: TGTGCCAGCAGTGCTCAGGGGTCTCGAGAGACCCAGTACTTC. Protein sequence: CASSAQGSRETQYF.

V and J are TRBV18 and TRBJ2-1, with D possibly matching TRBD2 (5 bases). Trimming took 3 bases from V and 6 from J, leaving 12 bases between them. This CDR3 contains 14 residues. The germline V gene has CDR1 KGHSH and CDR2 LQKENI. The CDR3, as DNA: TGTGCCAGCTCACCTGGGGAGCACCGCAATGAGCAGTTCTTC. Its translation is CASSPGEHRNEQFF.

The chain links TRBV11-3 to TRBJ1-1, with D possibly matching TRBD1 (5 bases). Deletions cut 5 bases from V and 4 bases from J, with 14 bases between. This CDR3 spans 14 amino acids. CDR1 is SGHNT, CDR2 YENEEA, per germline. CDR3 residues: CASSPGRGGTEAFF. CDR3 nucleotide sequence: TGTGCCAGCAGCCCCGGGCGTGGGGGCACTGAAGCTTTCTTT.